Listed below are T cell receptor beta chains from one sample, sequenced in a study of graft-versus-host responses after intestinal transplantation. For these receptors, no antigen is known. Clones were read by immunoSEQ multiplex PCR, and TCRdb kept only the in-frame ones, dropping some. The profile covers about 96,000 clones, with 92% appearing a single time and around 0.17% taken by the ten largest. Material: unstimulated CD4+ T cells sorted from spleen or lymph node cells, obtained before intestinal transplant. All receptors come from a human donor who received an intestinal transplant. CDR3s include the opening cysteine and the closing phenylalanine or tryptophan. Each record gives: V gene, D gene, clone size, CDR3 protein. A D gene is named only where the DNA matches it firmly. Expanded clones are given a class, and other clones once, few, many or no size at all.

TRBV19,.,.,CASYRSDQPQHF
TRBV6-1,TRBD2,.,CASSEDAGGGDTQYF
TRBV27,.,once,CASSLLNRLGSTEAFF
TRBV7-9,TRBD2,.,CASSSAGTRSRDEQFF
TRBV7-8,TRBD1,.,CASSINRGGTEAFF
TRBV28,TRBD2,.,CASSPWGFGTSTETQYF
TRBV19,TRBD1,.,CASSLTGDAEQYF
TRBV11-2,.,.,CASSYSHLNGQYF
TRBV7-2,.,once,CASSLVNAGSGNTIYF
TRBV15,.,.,CATSNRVQQTQYF
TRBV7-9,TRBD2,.,CASSPSSGGLTYEQYF
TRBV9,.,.,CASSPRTGSNQPQHF
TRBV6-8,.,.,CASSYSTGMDQPQHF
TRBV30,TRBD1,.,CAWRGTYRGNEQFF
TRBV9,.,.,CASSVEGATEAFF
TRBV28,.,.,CASSPDSYGYTF
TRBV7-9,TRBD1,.,CASSRQGAVPYNEQFF
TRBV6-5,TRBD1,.,CASSYSNRGRGSPLHF
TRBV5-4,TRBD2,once,CASSTGTSGGETQYF
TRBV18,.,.,CASSPPGGLTTDTQYF
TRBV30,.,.,CAFTRPPTYNTDTQYF
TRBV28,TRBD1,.,CASSRDRVLYEQYF
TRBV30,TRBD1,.,CAWTGGPIRDKNIQYF
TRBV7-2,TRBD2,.,CASSPRGLAGGVGNEQFF
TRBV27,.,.,CASSLWPQGRDTQYF
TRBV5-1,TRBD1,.,CASSRDRGGYTF
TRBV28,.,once,CASSFYRGTEAFF
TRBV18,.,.,CASSPQGYDEQYF
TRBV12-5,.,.,CASGLYPTRRVSNQPQHF